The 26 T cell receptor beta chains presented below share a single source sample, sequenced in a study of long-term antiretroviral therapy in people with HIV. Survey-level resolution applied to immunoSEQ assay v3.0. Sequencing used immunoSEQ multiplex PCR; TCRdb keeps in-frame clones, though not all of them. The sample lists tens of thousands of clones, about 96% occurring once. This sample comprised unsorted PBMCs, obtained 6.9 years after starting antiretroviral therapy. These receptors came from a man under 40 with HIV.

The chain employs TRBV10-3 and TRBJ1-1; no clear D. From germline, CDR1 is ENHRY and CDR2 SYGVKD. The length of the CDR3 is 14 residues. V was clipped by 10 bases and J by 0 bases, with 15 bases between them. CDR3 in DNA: TGTGCCACAGTACGGGGTAGGATGAACACTGAAGCTTTCTTT. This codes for CATVRGRMNTEAFF.

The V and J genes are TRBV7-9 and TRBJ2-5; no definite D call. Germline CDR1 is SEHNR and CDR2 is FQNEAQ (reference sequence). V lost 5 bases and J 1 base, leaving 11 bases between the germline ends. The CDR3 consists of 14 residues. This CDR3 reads CASSPWSSQETQYF. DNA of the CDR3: TGTGCCAGCAGCCCCTGGAGCAGCCAAGAGACCCAGTACTTC.

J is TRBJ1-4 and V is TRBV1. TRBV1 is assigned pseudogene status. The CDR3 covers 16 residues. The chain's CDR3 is CTSSQEWETWGEKLFF. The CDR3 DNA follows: TGCACCAGCAGCCAAGAGTGGGAAACCTGGGGGGAAAAACTGTTTTTT.

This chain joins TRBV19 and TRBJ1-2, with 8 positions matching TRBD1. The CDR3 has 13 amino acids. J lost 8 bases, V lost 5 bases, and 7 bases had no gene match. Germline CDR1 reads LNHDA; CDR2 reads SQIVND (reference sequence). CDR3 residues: CASSVLGQGGYTF. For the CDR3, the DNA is TGTGCCAGTAGTGTCTTAGGACAGGGAGGCTACACCTTC.

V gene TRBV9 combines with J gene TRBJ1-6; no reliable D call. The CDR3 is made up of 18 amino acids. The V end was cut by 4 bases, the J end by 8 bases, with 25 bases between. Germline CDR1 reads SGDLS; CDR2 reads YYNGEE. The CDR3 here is CASSPDPLFTEDDSPLHF. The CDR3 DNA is TGTGCCAGCAGCCCTGACCCCCTTTTTACGGAGGATGATTCACCCCTCCACTTT.

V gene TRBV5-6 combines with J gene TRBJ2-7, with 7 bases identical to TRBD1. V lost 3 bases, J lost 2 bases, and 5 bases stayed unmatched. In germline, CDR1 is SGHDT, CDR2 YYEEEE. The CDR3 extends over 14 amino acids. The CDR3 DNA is TGTGCCAGCAGCTGGACAGGAGCCACCTACGAGCAGTACTTC. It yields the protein CASSWTGATYEQYF.

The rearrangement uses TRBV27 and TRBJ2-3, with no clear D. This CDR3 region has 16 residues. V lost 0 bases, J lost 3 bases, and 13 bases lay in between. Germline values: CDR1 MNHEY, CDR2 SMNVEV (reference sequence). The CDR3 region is CASSLSMVGFTDTQYF. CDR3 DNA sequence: TGTGCCAGCAGTTTATCGATGGTGGGCTTTACAGATACGCAGTATTTT.

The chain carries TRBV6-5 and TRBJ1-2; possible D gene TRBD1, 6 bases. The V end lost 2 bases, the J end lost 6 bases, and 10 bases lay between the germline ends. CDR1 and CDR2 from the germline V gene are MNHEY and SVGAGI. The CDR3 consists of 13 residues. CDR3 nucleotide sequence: TGTGCCAGCAGTTACCTGGACAGAGATGGCTACACCTTC. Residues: CASSYLDRDGYTF.

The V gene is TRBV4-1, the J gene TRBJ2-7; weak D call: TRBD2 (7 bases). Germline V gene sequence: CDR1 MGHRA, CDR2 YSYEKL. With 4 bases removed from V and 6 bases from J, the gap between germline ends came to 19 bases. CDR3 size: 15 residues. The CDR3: CASSPLQGGAGEQYF. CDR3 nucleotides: TGCGCCAGCAGCCCCTTACAGGGAGGGGCTGGCGAGCAGTACTTC.

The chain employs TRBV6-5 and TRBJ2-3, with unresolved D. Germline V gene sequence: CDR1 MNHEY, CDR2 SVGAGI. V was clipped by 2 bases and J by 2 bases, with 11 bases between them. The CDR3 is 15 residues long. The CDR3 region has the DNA TGTGCCAGCAGTTACCGAGGATACCTCACAGATACGCAGTATTTT. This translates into CASSYRGYLTDTQYF.

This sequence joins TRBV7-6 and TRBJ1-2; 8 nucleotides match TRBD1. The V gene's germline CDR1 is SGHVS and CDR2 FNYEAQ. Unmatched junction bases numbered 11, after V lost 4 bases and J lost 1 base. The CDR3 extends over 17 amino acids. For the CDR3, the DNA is TGTGCCAGCAGCTCCAGCGCAGGGGGCGCGCATAACTATGGCTACACCTTC. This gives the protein CASSSSAGGAHNYGYTF.

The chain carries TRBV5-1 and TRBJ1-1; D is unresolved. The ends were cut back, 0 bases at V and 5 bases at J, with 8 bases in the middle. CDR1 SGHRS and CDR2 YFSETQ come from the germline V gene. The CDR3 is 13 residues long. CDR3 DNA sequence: TGCGCCAGCAGCTTGGAGGGTTTGACTGAAGCTTTCTTT. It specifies CASSLEGLTEAFF.

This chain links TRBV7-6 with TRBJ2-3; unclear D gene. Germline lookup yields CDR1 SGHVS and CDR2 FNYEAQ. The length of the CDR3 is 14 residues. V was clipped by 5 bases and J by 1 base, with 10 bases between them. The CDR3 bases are TGTGCCAGCAGCCCCGGCCTTCGCACAGATACGCAGTATTTT. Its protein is CASSPGLRTDTQYF.

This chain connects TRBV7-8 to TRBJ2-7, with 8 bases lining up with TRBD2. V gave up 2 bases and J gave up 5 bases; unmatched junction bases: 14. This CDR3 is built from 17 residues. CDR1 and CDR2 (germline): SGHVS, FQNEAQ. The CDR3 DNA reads TGTGCCAGCAGCTTACCCCGCCGGGAGGGGGTATTGAACGAGCAGTACTTC. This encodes CASSLPRREGVLNEQYF.

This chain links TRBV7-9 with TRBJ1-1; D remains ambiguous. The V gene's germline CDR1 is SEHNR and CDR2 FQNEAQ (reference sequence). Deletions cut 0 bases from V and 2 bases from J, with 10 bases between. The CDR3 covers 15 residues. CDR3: CASSLALGRNTEAFF. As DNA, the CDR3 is TGTGCCAGCAGCTTAGCGCTCGGCAGAAACACTGAAGCTTTCTTT.

CDR3 coding DNA: TGTGCCAGCAGACTCAGGGGTTCTAACTATGGCTACACCTTC. It yields the protein CASRLRGSNYGYTF. V is TRBV6-6 and J is TRBJ1-2; maybe TRBD1 (6 bases). Trimming stripped 6 bases from V and 0 bases from J, with 11 bases between. The CDR3 spans 14 residues. Per germline, CDR1 MNHNY and CDR2 SVGAGI (reference sequence).

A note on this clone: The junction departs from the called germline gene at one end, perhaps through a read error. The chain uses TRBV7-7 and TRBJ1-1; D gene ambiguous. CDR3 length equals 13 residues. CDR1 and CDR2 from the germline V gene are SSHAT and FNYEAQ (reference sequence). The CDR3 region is CASSFQLGTEAFF. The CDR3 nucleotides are TGTGCTAGCAGCTTCCAGCTGGGCACTGAAGCTTTCTTT.

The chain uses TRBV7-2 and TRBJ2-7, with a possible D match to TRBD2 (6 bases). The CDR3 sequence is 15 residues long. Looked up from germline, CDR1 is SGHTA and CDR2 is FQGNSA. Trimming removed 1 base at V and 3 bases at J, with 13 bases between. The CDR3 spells CASSLGVGGVYEQYF. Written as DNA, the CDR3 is TGTGCCAGCAGCTTAGGGGTCGGCGGGGTCTACGAGCAGTACTTC.

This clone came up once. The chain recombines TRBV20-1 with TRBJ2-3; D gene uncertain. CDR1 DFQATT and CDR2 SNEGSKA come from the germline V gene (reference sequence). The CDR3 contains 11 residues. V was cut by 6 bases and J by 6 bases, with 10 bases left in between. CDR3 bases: TGCAGTGCCCCGAACGGTGATACGCAGTATTTT. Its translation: CSAPNGDTQYF.

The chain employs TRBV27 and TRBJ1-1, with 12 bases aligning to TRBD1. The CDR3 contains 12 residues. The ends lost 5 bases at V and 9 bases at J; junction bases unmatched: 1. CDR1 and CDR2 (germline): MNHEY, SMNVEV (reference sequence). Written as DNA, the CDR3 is TGTGCCAGCAGTCGGGACAGGGGGCAAGCTTTCTTT. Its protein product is CASSRDRGQAFF.

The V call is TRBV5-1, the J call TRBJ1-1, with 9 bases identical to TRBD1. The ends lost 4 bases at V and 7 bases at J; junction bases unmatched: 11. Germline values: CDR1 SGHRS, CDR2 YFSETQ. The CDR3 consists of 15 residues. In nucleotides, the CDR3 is TGCGCCAGCAGCCCTACCTCGGACAGGGGAATTGAAGCTTTCTTT. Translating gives CASSPTSDRGIEAFF.

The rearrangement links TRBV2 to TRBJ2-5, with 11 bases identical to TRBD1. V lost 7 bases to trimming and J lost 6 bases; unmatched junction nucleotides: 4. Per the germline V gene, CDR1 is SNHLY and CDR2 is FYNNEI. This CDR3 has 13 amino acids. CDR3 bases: TGTGCCAGCACGGGACAGGGGGGCAAGACCCAGTACTTC. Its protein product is CASTGQGGKTQYF.

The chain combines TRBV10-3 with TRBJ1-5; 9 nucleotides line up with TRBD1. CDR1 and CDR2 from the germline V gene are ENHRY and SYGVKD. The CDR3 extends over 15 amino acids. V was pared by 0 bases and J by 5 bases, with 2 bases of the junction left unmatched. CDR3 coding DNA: TGTGCCATCAGTGAGTCGAGGGACAGGGATCAGCCCCAGCATTTT. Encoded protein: CAISESRDRDQPQHF.

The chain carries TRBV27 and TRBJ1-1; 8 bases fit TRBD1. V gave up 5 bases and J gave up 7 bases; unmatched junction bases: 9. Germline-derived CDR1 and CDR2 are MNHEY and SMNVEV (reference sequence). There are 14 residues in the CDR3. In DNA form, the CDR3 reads TGTGCCAGCAGTCTCGTAGGACAGGGTCATGAAGCTTTCTTT. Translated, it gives CASSLVGQGHEAFF.

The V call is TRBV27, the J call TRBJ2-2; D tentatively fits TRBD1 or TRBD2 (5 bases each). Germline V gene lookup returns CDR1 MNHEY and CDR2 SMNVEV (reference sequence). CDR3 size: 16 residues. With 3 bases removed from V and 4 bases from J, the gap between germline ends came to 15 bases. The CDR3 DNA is TGTGCCAGCAGTTTCCTCGGGGCAGCATCCACCGGGGAGCTGTTTTTT. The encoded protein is CASSFLGAASTGELFF.

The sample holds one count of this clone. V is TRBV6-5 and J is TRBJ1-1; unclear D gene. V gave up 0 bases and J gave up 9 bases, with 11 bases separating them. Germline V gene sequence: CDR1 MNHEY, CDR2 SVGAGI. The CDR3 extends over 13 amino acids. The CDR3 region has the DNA TGTGCCAGCAGTTACTCAATGGGGAGGAAAGCTTTCTTT. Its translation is CASSYSMGRKAFF.